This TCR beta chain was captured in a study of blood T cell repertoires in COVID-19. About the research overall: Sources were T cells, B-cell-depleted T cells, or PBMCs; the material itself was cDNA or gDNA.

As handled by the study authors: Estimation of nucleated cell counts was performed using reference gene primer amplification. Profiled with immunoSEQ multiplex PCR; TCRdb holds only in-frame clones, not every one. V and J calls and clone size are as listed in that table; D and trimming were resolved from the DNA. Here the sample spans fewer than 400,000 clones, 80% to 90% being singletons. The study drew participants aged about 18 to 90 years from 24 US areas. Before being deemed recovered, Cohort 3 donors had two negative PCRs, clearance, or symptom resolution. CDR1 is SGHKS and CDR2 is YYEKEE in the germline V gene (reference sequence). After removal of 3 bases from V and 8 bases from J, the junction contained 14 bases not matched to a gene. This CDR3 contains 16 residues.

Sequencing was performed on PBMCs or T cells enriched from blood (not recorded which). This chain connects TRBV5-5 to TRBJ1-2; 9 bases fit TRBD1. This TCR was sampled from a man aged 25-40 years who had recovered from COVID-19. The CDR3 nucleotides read TGTGCCAGCAGCTCGGATGCGGGACAGGGAAGGAGCGGCTACACCTTC. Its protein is CASSSDAGQGRSGYTF.